This T cell receptor beta chain was sequenced in a study of CD8+ T cells in alopecia areata (dated by TCRdb to between 2017 and 2018). With regard to the full study: Treated patients were enrolled in an open-label pilot trial of oral tofacitinib, 5 to 10 mg twice daily, for moderate-to-severe alopecia areata. Tofacitinib was administered for 6 to 18 months, and 6 months of follow-up off drug were then conducted to assess delayed response and recurrence. The SALT score, which quantifies the percentage of affected scalp surface area, was used to measure disease severity in treated patients. To study T cell clonal expansion in alopecia areata, the researchers applied high-throughput TCRbeta sequencing to both the C3H/HeJ mouse model and human patients. Scalp tissue and sorted CD4+ and CD8+ peripheral blood T cells from patchy and totalis/universalis alopecia areata patients and from healthy controls were covered by human TCRbeta sequencing. Patients on tofacitinib were biopsied at baseline and after 4 and 24 weeks of treatment, and several of the patients also had a later scalp biopsy. Scalp clonality was compared among normal scalp (n=4), patchy alopecia areata scalp (n=8), and alopecia totalis/universalis scalp (n=8). RNA was extracted with the PAXgene miRNA kit for fixed scalp, the miRNeasy kit for PBMCs, and the RNeasy kit for mouse skin. TCRbeta CDR3 regions were amplified by immunoSEQ multiplex PCR with 35 Vbeta forward and 13 Jbeta reverse primers. Results and caveats for the whole study, not just this receptor: Higher clonality and more expanded CD8+ clones were observed in lesional scalp than in normal scalp, particularly in alopecia totalis/universalis, a finding suggestive of antigenic drive. Unlike mouse skin, which is dominated by gammadelta T cells, normal human skin has resident alphabeta T cells that are also sequenced, and this complicates analysis of the scalp TCR repertoire. Shared TCR sequences between patients were less evident than in mice, which may be partly attributable to HLA diversity in the patient population. The treated cohort was small, with a single nonresponder, so links between baseline CD8+ expansion and response need larger studies. Many expanded lesional clones persisted in scalp and blood during tofacitinib treatment, which may partly explain relapse after stopping treatment. Tofacitinib significantly decreased scalp clonality and the number of expanded CD8+ clones among the top 100 scalp clones.

The library was generated by the immunoSEQ multiplex PCR assay. RNA was extracted from all samples and reverse transcribed into cDNA, which served as template for TCR sequencing. SuperScript III was used for first-strand cDNA synthesis, primed with a 2:1 mix of oligo-dT and random hexamers. A synthetic immune receptor repertoire was used to gauge amplification bias, and whatever bias remained was removed computationally. Processing in the source paper ran as follows. Raw reads were preprocessed to remove errors, and CDR3 was defined according to IMGT conventions as the region from the conserved cysteine to phenylalanine. Clonality was computed by normalizing Shannon entropy by log2 of the number of productive unique TCRs and subtracting the result from 1. CD4 or CD8 identity of scalp clones was inferred by cross-referencing scalp TCRbeta sequences with sorted blood CD4 and CD8 repertoires. Not all clones reach the TCRdb copy of this immuneACCESS table, which keeps in-frame sequences only. Checked studies attribute under half of the gap to unresolved V genes and leave the rest unexplained. V and J calls and clone size are those listed in that table; D and trimming were worked out from the DNA. For this sample the table gives 150,000 to 200,000 clones, of which approximately 65% were detected only once. Approximately 0.91% of the sample lies in the top ten.

With respect to this clone: Its target antigen remains unknown. No much larger clone exists at a distance of one base, and base qualities are not known.

The time point label, read with the paper, signifies: less than five weeks on oral tofacitinib. Taken with the paper, the label for treatment or condition translates to: oral pan-JAK inhibitor, 5-10 mg twice daily. From alopecia areata patients, peripheral blood was collected along with lesional scalp punch biopsies. After PBMCs were isolated by density centrifugation and stained for CD3, CD4 and CD8, a FACSAria was used to sort CD4+ and CD8+ T cells. The CDR3 covers 15 residues, taking in both the cysteine and the phenylalanine. Kept here is only the CDR3 DNA, which spans 45 bases and is read in frame from base 1. CDR1 SGHRS and CDR2 YFSETQ are derived from the germline V gene. Trimming removed 1 base from V and 5 bases from J, leaving 16 bases between the germline ends.

Rearrangement joined TRBV5-1 to TRBJ2-7; the D segment cannot be called with confidence. The sequencing here drew on CD4+ T cells sorted from blood, taken at week 4, from a patient treated with tofacitinib. This receptor was identified in a human donor with alopecia areata. The nucleotide sequence reads as follows: TGCGCCAGCAGCTTGTCTGGGATTTGGAATGACGAGCAGTACTTC. This translates into CASSLSGIWNDEQYF.